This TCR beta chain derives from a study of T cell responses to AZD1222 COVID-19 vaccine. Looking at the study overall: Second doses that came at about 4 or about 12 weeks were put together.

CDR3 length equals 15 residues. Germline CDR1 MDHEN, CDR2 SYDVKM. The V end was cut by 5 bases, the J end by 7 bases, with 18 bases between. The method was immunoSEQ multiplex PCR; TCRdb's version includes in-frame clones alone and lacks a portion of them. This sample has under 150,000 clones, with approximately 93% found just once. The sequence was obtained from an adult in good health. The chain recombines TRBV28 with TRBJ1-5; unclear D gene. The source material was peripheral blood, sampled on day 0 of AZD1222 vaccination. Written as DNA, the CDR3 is TGTGCCAGCAGTCCCTCTGGCGGGAGCGGCCAGCCCCAGCATTTT. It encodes CASSPSGGSGQPQHF.